The clone carrying this T cell receptor beta chain was observed at least ten times. The sample belongs to a study of regulatory T cells in long-lasting Graves disease. The time point was: persistent/refractory GD, antithyroid drugs over 5 years with positive TRAb. The TCR library used RNA extracted from PBMCs. CDR3 regions were amplified by Arm-PCR using iRepertoire HTBI primers to build TCR beta libraries. TCRdb processed the multiplex PCR reads anew with MiXCR; each CDR3 protein has one entry. The sample holds more than 300,000 distinct CDR3 sequences, roughly 20% seen once. This sample comprised peripheral blood mononuclear cells (PBMCs), obtained when the disease was refractory, from a patient treated with antithyroid drugs. The TCR sequence derives from a woman aged 40 to 50 with Graves disease.

The CDR3 coding sequence is TGTGCCAGCAGCTCGTCAGTTAGGGAGACCCAGTACTTC. It translates to CASSSSVRETQYF. This rearrangement joins TRBV12-3 or TRBV12-4 to TRBJ2-5, with no clear D. V gave up 6 bases and J gave up 5 bases, with 13 bases separating them. The CDR3 sequence is 13 residues long.